Listed below are T cell receptor beta chains from one sample, sequenced in a study of blood T cell repertoires in COVID-19. Here immunoSEQ multiplex PCR was the method, and the copy in TCRdb shows in-frame clones only, minus some. The profile shows 120,000 to 150,000 clones, approximately 79% of them singletons. The material sequenced was peripheral blood. The receptors shown here come from a man aged 45-60 years with active or convalescent COVID-19. Each CDR3 is given with its conserved first and last residue. Fields, in order: D gene, clone size, V gene, J gene, CDR3 DNA, CDR3 protein. A D gene is named only where the DNA matches it firmly. Rows may omit the clone size; those that give it use once, few, many or a size class.

>TRBD1|-|TRBV10-3|TRBJ1-2
TGTGCCATCAGTGAAGAGTACGGTGTCCCTACAGGGGGGAATGGCTACACCTTC
CAISEEYGVPTGGNGYTF
>-|-|TRBV28|TRBJ1-3
TGTGCCAGCAGTTTCCGGGTGGGAGCCGGAAACACCATATATTTT
CASSFRVGAGNTIYF
>-|-|TRBV27|TRBJ1-6
TGTGCCAGCAGTTTGGAGTTCGGAGGTTCACCCCTCCACTTT
CASSLEFGGSPLHF
>-|-|TRBV27|TRBJ2-1
TGTGCCAGCAGTCCCCGACAGGTTCGGGAGGTTGAGCAGTTCTTC
CASSPRQVREVEQFF
>TRBD1|-|TRBV2|TRBJ1-4
TGTGCCAGCAGTGCCACGACAGGGTCGGTTGAAAAACTGTTTTTT
CASSATTGSVEKLFF
>-|many|TRBV7-9|TRBJ2-7
TGTGCCAGCAGCTTACTGCAGGGAGGAGGCTACGAGCAGTACTTC
CASSLLQGGGYEQYF
>-|-|TRBV7-3|TRBJ1-1
TGTGCCAGCAGCCCAACCGGGAACACTGAAGCTTTCTTT
CASSPTGNTEAFF
>-|-|TRBV28|TRBJ1-2
TGTGCCAGCAGTACGGAGACAGGACGGATCTATGGCTACACCTTC
CASSTETGRIYGYTF
>-|-|TRBV30|TRBJ1-5
TGTGCCTGGGGTCTCGGTGGCAATCAGCCCCAGCATTTT
CAWGLGGNQPQHF
>-|-|TRBV28|TRBJ1-1
TGTGCCAGCAGTTTATCCCCCTTCTTCAACACTGAAGCTTTCTTT
CASSLSPFFNTEAFF
>TRBD1|once|TRBV3-1/TRBV3-2|TRBJ1-6
TGTGCCAGCAGCCAATTGGACAGGGGCTCCTATAATTCACCCCTCCACTTT
CASSQLDRGSYNSPLHF
>TRBD1|-|TRBV12-3/TRBV12-4|TRBJ2-7
TGTGCCAGCAGCCCAGGGACAGGGGGCCTCAAGTACTTC
CASSPGTGGLKYF
>TRBD2|-|TRBV6-4|TRBJ2-1
TGTGCCAGCAGTGGACTAGCGGGAAAATACGGTGAGCAGTTCTTC
CASSGLAGKYGEQFF
>-|-|TRBV6-5|TRBJ2-4
TGTGCCAGCAGTTACTTGCCAGGGAAAAACATTCAGTACTTC
CASSYLPGKNIQYF
>-|-|TRBV6-2/TRBV6-3|TRBJ2-7
TGTGCCAGCAGTTACTCGACAGCTAACTACGAGCAGTACTTC
CASSYSTANYEQYF
>-|few|TRBV5-4|TRBJ1-3
TGTGCCAGCAGCTTGGATGGCCCCCTCTCTGGAAACACCATATATTTT
CASSLDGPLSGNTIYF
>TRBD2|-|TRBV3-1/TRBV3-2|TRBJ2-1
TGTGCCAGCAGGCTTAGGACTAGAAATGAGCAGTTCTTC
CASRLRTRNEQFF
>-|few|TRBV5-1|TRBJ1-1
TGCGCCAGCAGCGTCGGGGGGATCACTGAAGCTTTCTTT
CASSVGGITEAFF
>-|-|TRBV7-3|TRBJ2-1
TGTGCCAGCAGCCAGGACATATACAATGAGCAGTTCTTC
CASSQDIYNEQFF
>-|-|TRBV15|TRBJ2-5
TGTGCCACCAGCAGAGATTCTTCAGGGTCCGGGGAGACCCAGTACTTC
CATSRDSSGSGETQYF
>TRBD2|once|TRBV9|TRBJ2-1
TGTGCCAGCAGCTCCGGGACTAGCGGGAAGCAGTTCTTC
CASSSGTSGKQFF
>TRBD2|-|TRBV5-1|TRBJ2-7
TGCGCCAGCAGCTCCAGACCGGGAGGGGAGCAGTACTTC
CASSSRPGGEQYF
>TRBD2|-|TRBV14|TRBJ2-2
TGTGCCAGCCTCGGGACTAGCGGGAGTACCGGGGAGCTGTTTTTT
CASLGTSGSTGELFF
>TRBD1|-|TRBV6-5|TRBJ2-7
TGTGCCAGCAGATGGACAGGGGGGGGAGAGCAGTACTTC
CASRWTGGGEQYF
>TRBD2|-|TRBV19|TRBJ2-4
TGTGCCAGTAGTATCAGCCAGCGGGAGGGCCGGGGCAAAAACATTCAGTACTTC
CASSISQREGRGKNIQYF
>TRBD2|-|TRBV24-1|TRBJ2-1
TGTGCCACCAGTGTGTTGGGCGGGGGTTACAATGAGCAGTTCTTC
CATSVLGGGYNEQFF
>TRBD1|-|TRBV27|TRBJ2-5
TGTGCCAGCAGTTTATCGAGGACAGGGGTAAAGACCCAGTACTTC
CASSLSRTGVKTQYF
>TRBD2|-|TRBV7-9|TRBJ2-1
TGTGCCAGCAGCCAGCCCCCTAGCGGGAGGCACAATGAGCAGTTCTTC
CASSQPPSGRHNEQFF
>TRBD1|-|TRBV9|TRBJ2-7
TGTGCCAGCAGCGTAGGAAGGGGACAGGGGATTTACGAGCAGTACTTC
CASSVGRGQGIYEQYF
>-|-|TRBV7-2|TRBJ2-1
TGTGCCAGCAGCTTCCTAAGCTCCTACAATGAGCAGTTCTTC
CASSFLSSYNEQFF
>TRBD1|-|TRBV9|TRBJ2-1
TGTGCCAGCAGCGTACGAACAGGGGGTGTCTACAATGAGCAGTTCTTC
CASSVRTGGVYNEQFF
>TRBD1|-|TRBV19|TRBJ1-1
TGTGCCAGTAGCCGCTCACAGGGGAGCTACACTGAAGCTTTCTTT
CASSRSQGSYTEAFF
>TRBD1|-|TRBV7-6|TRBJ2-1
TGTGCCAGCAGCTATGCCGGGACAGGGATCGATGAGCAGTTCTTC
CASSYAGTGIDEQFF
>TRBD1|-|TRBV28|TRBJ1-3
TGTGCCAGCAGTTCCATGGGACAGGGGGCACGTGGAAACACCATATATTTT
CASSSMGQGARGNTIYF
>-|-|TRBV24-1|TRBJ1-2
TGTGCCACCAGTGACTGGACAGTTAACTATGGCTACACCTTC
CATSDWTVNYGYTF
>-|-|TRBV5-8|TRBJ1-5
TGTGCCAGCAGCTTTCGCGATTATCAGCCCCAGCATTTT
CASSFRDYQPQHF
>TRBD1|-|TRBV3-1/TRBV3-2|TRBJ1-2
TGTGCCAGCAGCCCTTACTTTGGACAGGCTAACTATGGCTACACCTTC
CASSPYFGQANYGYTF
>TRBD1|-|TRBV6-5|TRBJ1-5
TGTGCCAGCAGTTGGGGACAGGGAGCGGGTCAGCCCCAGCATTTT
CASSWGQGAGQPQHF
>-|-|TRBV27|TRBJ1-2
TGTGCCAGCAGCCGAGCCGTCCCTAACTATGGCTACACCTTC
CASSRAVPNYGYTF
>-|-|TRBV2|TRBJ1-4
TGTGCCAGCAACCGGGACAATAAAGAAAAACTGTTTTTT
CASNRDNKEKLFF
>TRBD2|-|TRBV19|TRBJ2-7
TGTGCCAGTAGTATTATTGGGACTAGCAGCGAGCAGTACTTC
CASSIIGTSSEQYF
>TRBD2|-|TRBV11-3|TRBJ2-1
TGTGCCAGCAGCTTAATGTTGGCTAGCGGGAAGGGTGAGCAGTTCTTC
CASSLMLASGKGEQFF
>TRBD2|-|TRBV9|TRBJ2-3
TGTGCCAGCAGCTCTGGAATAGCGGGACGATTTTCAACAGATACGCAGTATTTT
CASSSGIAGRFSTDTQYF
>-|-|TRBV5-1|TRBJ1-1
TGCGCCAGCAGCTTGGATCTGGCGGTTGAAGCTTTCTTT
CASSLDLAVEAFF
>TRBD1|many|TRBV15|TRBJ1-1
TGTGCCACCAGCAGAGATAGTGGCAGACAGGGTGAAGCTTTCTTT
CATSRDSGRQGEAFF
>-|many|TRBV7-8|TRBJ2-7
TGTGCCAGCAGCTTCGACAGGTACTTGAACGAGCAGTACTTC
CASSFDRYLNEQYF
>TRBD1|-|TRBV28|TRBJ2-7
TGTGCCAGCAGTTTGACAGGGGAAGTGGTCTACGAGCAGTACTTC
CASSLTGEVVYEQYF
>-|many|TRBV11-3|TRBJ2-2
TGTGCCAGCAGCCCCCGGGGAGACCGGGAGCTGTTTTTT
CASSPRGDRELFF
>-|-|TRBV6-5|TRBJ2-5
TGTGCCAGCGGGGCAACGTGGACCCAGTACTTC
CASGATWTQYF
>TRBD1|few|TRBV25-1|TRBJ1-5
TGTGCCAGCAGTGAACTGGCAGGGGGGCAGCCCCAGCATTTT
CASSELAGGQPQHF
>TRBD2|once|TRBV7-3|TRBJ2-1
TGTGCCAGCAGCTCAGCGGGGGTGAACAATGAGCAGTTCTTC
CASSSAGVNNEQFF
>TRBD1|-|TRBV27|TRBJ2-1
TGTGCCAGCAGTTTATTGGGGGACAGGGGCTACAATGAGCAGTTCTTC
CASSLLGDRGYNEQFF
>TRBD2|-|TRBV2|TRBJ2-1
TGTGCCAGCAGCGCGTTTGGGACTAGGAACAATGAGCAGTTCTTC
CASSAFGTRNNEQFF
>TRBD1|-|TRBV7-8|TRBJ1-2
TGTGCCAGCAGCTTAGTAGGGGGCAATGGCTACACCTTC
CASSLVGGNGYTF
>TRBD2|-|TRBV11-3|TRBJ2-6
TGTGCCAGCAGCACCGGACTAGCGGGAGGGTCCGGGGCCAACGTCCTGACTTTC
CASSTGLAGGSGANVLTF